Described below is a single TCR beta chain sequence and its context. This sample stems from a study of blood T cell repertoires in COVID-19. Germline CDR1 reads LGHDT; CDR2 reads YNNKEL (reference sequence). V was trimmed by 1 base and J by 1 base, leaving 7 bases between them. The CDR3 consists of 14 residues. Measured with immunoSEQ multiplex PCR; TCRdb has only the in-frame clones, and not every one. In the table there are approximately 250,000 clones, roughly 85% of which are singletons. The sequence was collected from a woman aged 45 to 65 with acute COVID-19. The chain recombines TRBV3-1 (or the pseudogene TRBV3-2) with TRBJ1-1, with D possibly being TRBD1 (5 bases). The sequenced sample was PBMCs or T cells enriched from blood (not recorded which). The CDR3 DNA sequence: TGTGCCAGCAGCCAAGGGCAGGGGAACACTGAAGCTTTCTTT. This sequence encodes CASSQGQGNTEAFF.